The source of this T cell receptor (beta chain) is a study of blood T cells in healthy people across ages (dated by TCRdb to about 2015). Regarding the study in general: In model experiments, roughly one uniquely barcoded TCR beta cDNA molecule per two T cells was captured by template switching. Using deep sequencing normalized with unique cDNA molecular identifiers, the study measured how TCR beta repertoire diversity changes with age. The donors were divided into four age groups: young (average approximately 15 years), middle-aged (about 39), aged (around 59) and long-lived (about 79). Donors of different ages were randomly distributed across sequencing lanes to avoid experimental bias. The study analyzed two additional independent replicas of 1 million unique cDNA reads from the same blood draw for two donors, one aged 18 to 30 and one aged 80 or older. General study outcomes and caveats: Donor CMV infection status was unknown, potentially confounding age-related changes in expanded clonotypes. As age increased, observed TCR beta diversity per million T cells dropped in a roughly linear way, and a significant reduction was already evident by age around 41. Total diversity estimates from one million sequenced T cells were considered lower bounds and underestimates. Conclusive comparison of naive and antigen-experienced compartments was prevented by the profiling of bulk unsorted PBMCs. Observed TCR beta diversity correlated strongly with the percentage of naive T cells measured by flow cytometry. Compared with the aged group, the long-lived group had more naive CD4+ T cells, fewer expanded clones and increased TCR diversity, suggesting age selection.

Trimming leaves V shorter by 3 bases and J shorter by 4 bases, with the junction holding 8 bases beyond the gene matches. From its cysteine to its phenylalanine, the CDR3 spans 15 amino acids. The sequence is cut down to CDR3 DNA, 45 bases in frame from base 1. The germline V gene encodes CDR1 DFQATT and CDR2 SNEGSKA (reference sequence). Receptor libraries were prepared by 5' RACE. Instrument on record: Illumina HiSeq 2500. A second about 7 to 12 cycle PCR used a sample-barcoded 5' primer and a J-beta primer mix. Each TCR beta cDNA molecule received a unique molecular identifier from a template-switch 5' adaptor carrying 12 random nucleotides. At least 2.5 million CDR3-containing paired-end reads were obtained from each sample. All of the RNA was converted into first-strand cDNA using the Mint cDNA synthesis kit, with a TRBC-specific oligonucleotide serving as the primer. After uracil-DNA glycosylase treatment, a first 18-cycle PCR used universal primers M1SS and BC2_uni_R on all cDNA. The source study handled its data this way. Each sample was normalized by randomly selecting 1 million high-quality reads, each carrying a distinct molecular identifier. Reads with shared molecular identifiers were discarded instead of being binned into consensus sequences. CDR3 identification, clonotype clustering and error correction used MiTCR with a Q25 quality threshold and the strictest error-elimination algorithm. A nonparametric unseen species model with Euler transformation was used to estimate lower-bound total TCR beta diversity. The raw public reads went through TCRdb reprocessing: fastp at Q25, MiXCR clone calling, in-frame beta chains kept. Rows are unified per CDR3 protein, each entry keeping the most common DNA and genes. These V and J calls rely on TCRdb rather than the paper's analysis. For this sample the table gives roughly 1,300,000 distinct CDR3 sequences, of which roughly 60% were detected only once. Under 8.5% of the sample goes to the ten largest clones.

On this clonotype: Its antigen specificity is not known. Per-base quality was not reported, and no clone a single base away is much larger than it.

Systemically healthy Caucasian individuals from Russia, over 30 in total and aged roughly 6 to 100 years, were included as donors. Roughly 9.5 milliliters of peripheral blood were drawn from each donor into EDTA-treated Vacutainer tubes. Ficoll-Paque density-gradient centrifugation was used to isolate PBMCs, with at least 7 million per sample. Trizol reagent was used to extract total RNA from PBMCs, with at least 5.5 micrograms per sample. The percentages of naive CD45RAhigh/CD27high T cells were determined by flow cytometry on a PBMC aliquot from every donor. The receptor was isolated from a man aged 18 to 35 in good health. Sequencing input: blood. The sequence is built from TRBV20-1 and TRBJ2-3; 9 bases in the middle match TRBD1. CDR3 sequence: CSASLRDRESDTQYF. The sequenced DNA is TGCAGTGCTAGTCTTCGGGACAGGGAGTCAGATACGCAGTATTTT.